This T cell receptor beta chain appears in the sequencing data of a study of identical twins. Each donor was a healthy Caucasian. This clonotype was picked up many times. Antigen specificity is unknown. Mismatch with germline at one junction end may stem from a read error. A universal primer site came from template switching; cDNA carried unique molecular identifiers. MiXCR was run by TCRdb on the 5' RACE reads, yielding one entry per CDR3 protein. Of around 650,000 distinct CDR3 sequences in the sample, about 7.6% are singletons; the top ten hold 1.6%. Whole-study results and caveats: A lower insertion count was a feature of abundant cord blood beta clonotypes, with no such feature in memory repertoires.

The same specimen was also included in a second study, on yellow fever vaccine responses in identical twins. This second report adds: The T cell response to vaccination in identical twins was reportedly partly convergent and partly personalized.

The TCR was taken from a woman between 18 and 29 years old in good health. Sequencing was carried out using PBMCs.

The DNA of the CDR3 is TGCAGCGTGGAAGGGCAGGTCCAAGAGACCCAGTACTTC. It specifies CSVEGQVQETQYF. The chain employs TRBV29-1 and TRBJ2-5; D remains ambiguous. The length of the CDR3 is 13 residues. Germline V gene sequence: CDR1 SQVTM, CDR2 ANQGSEA.